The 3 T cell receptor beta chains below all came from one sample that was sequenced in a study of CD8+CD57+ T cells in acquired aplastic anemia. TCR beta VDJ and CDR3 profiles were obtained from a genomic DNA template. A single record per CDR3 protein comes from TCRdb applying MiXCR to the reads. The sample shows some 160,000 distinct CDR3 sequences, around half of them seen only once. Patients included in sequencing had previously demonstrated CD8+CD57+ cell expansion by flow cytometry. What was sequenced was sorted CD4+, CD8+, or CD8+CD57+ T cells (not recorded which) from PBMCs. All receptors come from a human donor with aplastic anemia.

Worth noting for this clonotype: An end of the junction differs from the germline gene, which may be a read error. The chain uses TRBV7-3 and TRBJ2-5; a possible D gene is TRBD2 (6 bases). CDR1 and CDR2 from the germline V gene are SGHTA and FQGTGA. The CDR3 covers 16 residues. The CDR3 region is CASSLGRLVRQEAQYF. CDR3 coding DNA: TGTGCCAGCAGCTTGGGAAGACTAGTACGGCAAGAGGCCCAGTACTTC.

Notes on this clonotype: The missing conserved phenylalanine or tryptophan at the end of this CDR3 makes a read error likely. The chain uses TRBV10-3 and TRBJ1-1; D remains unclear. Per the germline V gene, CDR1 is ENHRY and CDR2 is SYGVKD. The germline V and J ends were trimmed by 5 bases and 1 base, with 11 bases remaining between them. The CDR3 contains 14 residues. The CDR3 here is CAISPGLPNTEAFL. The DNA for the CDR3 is TGTGCCATCAGTCCCGGACTGCCGAACACTGAAGCTTTCCTT.

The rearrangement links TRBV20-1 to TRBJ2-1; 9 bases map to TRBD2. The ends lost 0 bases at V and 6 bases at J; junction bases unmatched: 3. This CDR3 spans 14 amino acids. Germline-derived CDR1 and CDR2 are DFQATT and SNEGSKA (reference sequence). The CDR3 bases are TGCAGTGCTAGAGATAGCGGGGGTATCAATGAGCAGTTCTTC. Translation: CSARDSGGINEQFF.